Sequencing of this TCR beta chain was carried out in a study of control samples from healthy donors and cancer patients. V dropped 8 bases and J dropped 7 bases, with 11 bases sitting between them. The CDR3 contains 12 residues. The germline V gene encodes CDR1 MNHEY and CDR2 SVGAGI. The table came from immunoSEQ multiplex PCR; TCRdb's copy has only in-frame clones and leaves some out. In the table there are 100,000 to 150,000 clones, 92% of which are singletons. This sequence was found in a woman aged 50 to 60 in good health. Sequenced sample: blood. The V gene is TRBV6-5, the J gene TRBJ2-2, with D possibly TRBD2 on 6 matching bases. CDR3 loop: CASGRRVGELFF. The CDR3 bases are TGTGCCAGCGGTAGGAGGGTCGGGGAGCTGTTTTTT.